The sequence of this T cell receptor (beta chain) was determined in a study of blood T cells in healthy people across ages. V was pared by 8 bases and J by 0 bases, with 7 bases between. Germline lookup yields CDR1 MDHEN and CDR2 SYDVKM. The CDR3 runs 13 residues. Sample-barcoded 5' priming and a J-beta primer mix drove a second PCR of roughly 6 to 12 cycles. TCRdb re-derived calls from the 5' RACE reads in MiXCR, one entry per CDR3 protein. The profile covers about 930,000 distinct CDR3 sequences, with about 27% appearing a single time and roughly 10% taken by the ten largest. This sample also appeared in a second study, on T cells of mothers and their children.

The clonotype originates from a middle-aged woman in good health. The chain has TRBV28 and TRBJ1-4; D gene uncertain. Sequencing used blood. The CDR3 region has the DNA TGTGCCAGCTCGACAACAACTAATGAAAAACTGTTTTTT. Protein product: CASSTTTNEKLFF.